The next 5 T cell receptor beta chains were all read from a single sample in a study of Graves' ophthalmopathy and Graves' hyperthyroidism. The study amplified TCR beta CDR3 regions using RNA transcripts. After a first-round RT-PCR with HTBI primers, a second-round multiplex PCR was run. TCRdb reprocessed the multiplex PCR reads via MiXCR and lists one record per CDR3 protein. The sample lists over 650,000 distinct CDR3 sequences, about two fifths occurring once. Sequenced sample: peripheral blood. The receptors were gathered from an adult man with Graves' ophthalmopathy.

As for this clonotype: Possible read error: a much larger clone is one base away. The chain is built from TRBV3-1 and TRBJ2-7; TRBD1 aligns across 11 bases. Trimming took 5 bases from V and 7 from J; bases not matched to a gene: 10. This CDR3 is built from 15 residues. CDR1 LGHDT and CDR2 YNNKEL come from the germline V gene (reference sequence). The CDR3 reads CASSYAGTGGGEQYF. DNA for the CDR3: TGTGCCAGCAGCTACGCCGGGACAGGGGGGGGGGAGCAGTACTTC.

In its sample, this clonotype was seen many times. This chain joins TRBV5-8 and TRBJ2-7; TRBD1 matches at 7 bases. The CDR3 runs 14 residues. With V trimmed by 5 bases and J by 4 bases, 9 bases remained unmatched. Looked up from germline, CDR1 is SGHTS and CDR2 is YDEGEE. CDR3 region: CASRTRDSEYEQYF. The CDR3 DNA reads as TGTGCCAGCAGGACCCGGGACAGTGAGTACGAGCAGTACTTC.

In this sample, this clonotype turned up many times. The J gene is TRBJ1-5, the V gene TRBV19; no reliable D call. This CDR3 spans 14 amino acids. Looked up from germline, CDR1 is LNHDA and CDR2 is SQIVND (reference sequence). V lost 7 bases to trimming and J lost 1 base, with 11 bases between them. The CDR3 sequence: CASKGGISNQPQHF. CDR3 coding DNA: TGTGCCAGTAAGGGTGGGATCAGCAATCAGCCCCAGCATTTT.

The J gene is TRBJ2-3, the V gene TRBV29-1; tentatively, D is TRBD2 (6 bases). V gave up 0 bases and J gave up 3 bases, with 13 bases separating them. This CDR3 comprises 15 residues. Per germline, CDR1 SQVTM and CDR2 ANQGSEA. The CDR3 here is CSVEDPRGGTDTQYF. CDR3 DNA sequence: TGCAGCGTTGAAGATCCCCGCGGAGGGACAGATACGCAGTATTTT.

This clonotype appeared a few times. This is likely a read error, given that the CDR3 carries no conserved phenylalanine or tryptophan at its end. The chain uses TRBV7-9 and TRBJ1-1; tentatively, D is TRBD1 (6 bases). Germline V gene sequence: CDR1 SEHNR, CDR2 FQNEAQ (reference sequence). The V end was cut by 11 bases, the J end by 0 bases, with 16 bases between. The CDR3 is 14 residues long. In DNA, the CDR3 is TGTGCCGAAACGACAGGACCACTGAACACTGAAGCTTTCCTT. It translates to CAETTGPLNTEAFL.